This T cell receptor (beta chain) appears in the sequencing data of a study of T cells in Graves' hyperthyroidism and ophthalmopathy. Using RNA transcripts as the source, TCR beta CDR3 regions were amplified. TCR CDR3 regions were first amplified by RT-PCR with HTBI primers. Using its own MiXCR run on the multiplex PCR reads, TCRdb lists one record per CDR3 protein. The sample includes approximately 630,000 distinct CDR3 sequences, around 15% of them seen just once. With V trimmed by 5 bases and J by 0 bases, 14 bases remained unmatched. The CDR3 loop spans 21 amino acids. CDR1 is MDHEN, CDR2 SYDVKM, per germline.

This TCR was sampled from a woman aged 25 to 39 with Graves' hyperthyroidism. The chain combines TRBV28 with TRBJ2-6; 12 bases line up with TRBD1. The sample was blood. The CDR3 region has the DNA TGTGCCAGCAGTCCCTGGGACAGGGGGCTTTCCCCTCTCTCTGGGGCCAACGTCCTGACTTTC. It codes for CASSPWDRGLSPLSGANVLTF.